These T cell receptor beta chains were read from a single sample in a study of cytomegalovirus exposure and HLA in healthy donors. TCRdb keeps only in-frame clones here, not all; method: immunoSEQ multiplex PCR. The sample yields 100,000 to 150,000 clones, 81% seen once. Material for sequencing was PBMCs. The receptors shown here come from a man aged 35-49 years in good health and CMV-seronegative. Each CDR3 is given with its conserved first and last residue. The D gene is left open where the match is weak. Rows give clone size only sometimes, using once, few, many, or a class for an expanded clone.

cdr3_aa cdr3_nt cdr3_length v_call d_call j_call clone_size
CACVRRGPGELFF TGTGCCTGCGTAAGGAGGGGACCCGGGGAGCTGTTTTTT 13 TRBV6-1 - TRBJ2-2 -
CASSNRDFGNIQYF TGTGCCAGCAGCAACCGGGACTTCGGAAACATTCAGTACTTC 14 TRBV11-2 - TRBJ2-4 -
CASSVRGGGETQYF TGTGCCAGCAGCGTTCGGGGGGGAGGTGAGACCCAGTACTTC 14 TRBV9 TRBD2 TRBJ2-5 -
CASSQGQGTNQPQHF TGTGCCAGCAGCCAAGGTCAGGGAACTAATCAGCCCCAGCATTTT 15 TRBV14 - TRBJ1-5 -
CASSKQGADTEAFF TGCGCCAGCAGCAAACAGGGGGCGGACACTGAAGCTTTCTTT 14 TRBV5-1 TRBD1 TRBJ1-1 few
CASRPTSGTYNEQFF TGCGCCAGCAGACCCACTAGCGGGACCTACAATGAGCAGTTCTTC 15 TRBV5-1 TRBD2 TRBJ2-1 once
CASSLGDSKNIQYF TGCGCCAGCAGCTTGGGAGACAGCAAAAACATTCAGTACTTC 14 TRBV5-1 - TRBJ2-4 few
CASSSGGLATFYEQYF TGTGCCAGCAGTTCGGGGGGACTAGCGACATTCTACGAGCAGTACTTC 16 TRBV27 TRBD2 TRBJ2-7 -
CASSYSWQGMNTEAFF TGTGCCAGCAGTTACTCATGGCAGGGCATGAACACTGAAGCTTTCTTT 16 TRBV6-5 - TRBJ1-1 few
CASSSSGGGVETQYF TGTGCCAGCAGCTCCTCAGGGGGCGGAGTGGAGACCCAGTACTTC 15 TRBV5-6 TRBD1 TRBJ2-5 -
CASSSPGQGLGYGYTF TGTGCCAGCAGTTCCCCGGGACAGGGGCTAGGCTATGGCTACACCTTC 16 TRBV6-5 TRBD1 TRBJ1-2 once
CASSSLAGEFF TGCGCCAGCAGCTCCCTAGCGGGGGAGTTCTTC 11 TRBV5-1 TRBD2 TRBJ2-1 -
CAWSGLGQGTDTQYF TGTGCCTGGAGTGGGTTGGGACAGGGCACAGATACGCAGTATTTT 15 TRBV30 TRBD1 TRBJ2-3 few
CASSRDRGTEAFF TGTGCCAGCAGTCGGGACAGGGGAACTGAAGCTTTCTTT 13 TRBV7-9 TRBD1 TRBJ1-1 -
CASSQDGGKGYSPLHF TGTGCCAGCAGCCAAGATGGGGGGAAGGGGTATTCACCCCTCCACTTT 16 TRBV4-2 - TRBJ1-6 -
CASSSDRVTDTQYF TGCGCCAGCAGCTCGGACAGGGTCACAGATACGCAGTATTTT 14 TRBV5-1 TRBD1 TRBJ2-3 -
CASSHSLGETPGYNEQFF TGTGCCAGCAGCCATTCCCTAGGCGAGACCCCTGGCTACAATGAGCAGTTCTTC 18 TRBV4-2 - TRBJ2-1 -
CAWSVGAALEKLFF TGTGCCTGGAGTGTAGGGGCAGCCCTTGAAAAACTGTTTTTT 14 TRBV30 - TRBJ1-4 -
CASSSNRLTQYF TGTGCCAGCAGCTCCAACCGGTTAACCCAGTACTTC 12 TRBV7-8 - TRBJ2-5 -
CASRTGTGVEKLFF TGTGCCAGCAGGACCGGGACAGGGGTGGAAAAACTGTTTTTT 14 TRBV6-1 TRBD1 TRBJ1-4 -
CASSILDSQYF TGTGCCAGTAGTATATTGGACAGTCAGTACTTC 11 TRBV19 - TRBJ2-4 -
CASSVSGAEAGNTQYF TGTGCCAGCAGCGTGAGCGGAGCGGAGGCTGGGAATACGCAGTATTTT 16 TRBV9 - TRBJ2-3 -
CASSPSGPSNQPQHF TGTGCCAGTAGTCCATCAGGGCCCAGCAATCAGCCCCAGCATTTT 15 TRBV19 - TRBJ1-5 -